This T cell receptor (beta chain) was recorded in a study of cytomegalovirus exposure and HLA in healthy donors. Study outcomes and limitations: The CMV antigen specificity of a few CMV-associated chains was confirmed through in vitro analysis. The tendency of first-cohort TCR clusters to co-occur in the approximately 120 validation repertoires was identified by a subsequent analysis. The listing of about 150 TCR beta chains classed them as cytomegalovirus-associated.

TCRdb keeps only in-frame clones here, not all; method: immunoSEQ multiplex PCR. The table shows more than 65,000 clones, with around 92% occurring only once. As for this clone: Its matching antigen is unknown. Germline is not matched at one junction end, which may reflect a read error.

The sequence was collected from a man between 18 and 29 years old in good health and CMV-seronegative. The sequencing sample was made of PBMCs.

The CDR3 region has the DNA TGTGCCAGCAGGTTAGGCCGGGGGGATTCACCCCTCCACTTT. It encodes CASRLGRGDSPLHF. This chain joins TRBV13 and TRBJ1-6; D possibly corresponds to TRBD1 (5 bases). The CDR3 totals 14 residues. The germline V gene has CDR1 PRHDT and CDR2 FYEKMQ (reference sequence).